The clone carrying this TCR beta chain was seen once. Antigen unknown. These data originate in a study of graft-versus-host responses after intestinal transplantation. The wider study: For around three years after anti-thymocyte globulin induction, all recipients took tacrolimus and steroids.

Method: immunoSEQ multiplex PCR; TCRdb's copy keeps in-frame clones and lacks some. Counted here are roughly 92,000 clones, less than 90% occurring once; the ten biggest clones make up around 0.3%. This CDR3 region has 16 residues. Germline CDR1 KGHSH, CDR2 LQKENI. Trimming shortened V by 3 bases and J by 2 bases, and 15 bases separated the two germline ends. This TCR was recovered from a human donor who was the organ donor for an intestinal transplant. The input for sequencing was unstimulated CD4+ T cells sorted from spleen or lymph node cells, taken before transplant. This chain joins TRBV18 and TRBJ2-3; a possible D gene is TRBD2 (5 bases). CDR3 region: CASSPNSGSSTDTQYF. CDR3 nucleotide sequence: TGTGCCAGCTCACCTAACTCGGGATCCTCCACAGATACGCAGTATTTT.